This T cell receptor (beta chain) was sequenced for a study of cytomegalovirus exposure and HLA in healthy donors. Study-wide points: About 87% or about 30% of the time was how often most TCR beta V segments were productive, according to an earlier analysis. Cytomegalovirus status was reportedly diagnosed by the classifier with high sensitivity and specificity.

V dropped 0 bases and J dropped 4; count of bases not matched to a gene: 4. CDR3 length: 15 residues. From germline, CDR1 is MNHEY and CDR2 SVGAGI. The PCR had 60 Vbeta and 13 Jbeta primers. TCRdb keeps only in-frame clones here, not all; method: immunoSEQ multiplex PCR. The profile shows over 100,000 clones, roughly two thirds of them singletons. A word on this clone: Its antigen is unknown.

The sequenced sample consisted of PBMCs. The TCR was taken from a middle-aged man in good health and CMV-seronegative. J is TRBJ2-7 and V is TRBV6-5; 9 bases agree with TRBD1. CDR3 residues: CASSYSGQGRYEQYF. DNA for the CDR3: TGTGCCAGCAGTTACTCGGGACAGGGCAGGTACGAGCAGTACTTC.